This paragraph covers one T cell receptor (beta chain) sequence. The data are from a study of blood T cell repertoires in COVID-19. Clones were read by immunoSEQ multiplex PCR, and TCRdb kept only the in-frame ones, dropping some. The repertoire holds a few hundred thousand clones, roughly 90% seen once, with about 3% in the top ten. Trimming cost V 3 bases and J 2 bases, with 13 bases left between them. Germline V gene sequence: CDR1 DFQATT, CDR2 SNEGSKA (reference sequence). The CDR3 loop spans 14 amino acids. Sequencing was done on a sample of peripheral blood. This clonotype was obtained from a woman in her thirties with COVID-19, enrolled during active disease. The chain employs TRBV20-1 and TRBJ1-2, with D perhaps TRBD1 (6 bases). The CDR3 DNA is TGCAGTGCTAGTTCGGGGCAGGGGAACTATGGCTACACCTTC. Translating gives CSASSGQGNYGYTF.